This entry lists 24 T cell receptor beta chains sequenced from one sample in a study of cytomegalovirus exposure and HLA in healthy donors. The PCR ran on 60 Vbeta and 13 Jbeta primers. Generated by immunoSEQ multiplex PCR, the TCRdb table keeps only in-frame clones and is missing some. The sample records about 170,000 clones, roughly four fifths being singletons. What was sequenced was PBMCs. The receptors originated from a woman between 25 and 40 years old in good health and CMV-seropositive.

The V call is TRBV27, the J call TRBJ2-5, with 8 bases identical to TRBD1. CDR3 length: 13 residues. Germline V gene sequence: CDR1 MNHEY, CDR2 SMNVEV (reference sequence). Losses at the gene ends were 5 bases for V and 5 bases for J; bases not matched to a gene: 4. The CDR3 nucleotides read TGTGCCAGCAGTCGGACAGGGACGGAGACCCAGTACTTC. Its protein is CASSRTGTETQYF.

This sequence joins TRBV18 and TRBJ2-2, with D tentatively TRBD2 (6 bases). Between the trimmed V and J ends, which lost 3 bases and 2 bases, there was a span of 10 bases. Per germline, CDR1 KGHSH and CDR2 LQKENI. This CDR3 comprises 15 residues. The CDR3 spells CASSPPGANTGELFF. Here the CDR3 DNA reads TGTGCCAGCTCACCGCCGGGAGCAAACACCGGGGAGCTGTTTTTT.

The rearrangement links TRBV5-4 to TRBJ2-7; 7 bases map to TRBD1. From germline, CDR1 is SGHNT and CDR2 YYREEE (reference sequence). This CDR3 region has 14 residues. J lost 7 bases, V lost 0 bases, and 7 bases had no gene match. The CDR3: CASSLGGTAREQYF. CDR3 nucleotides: TGTGCCAGCAGCTTGGGGGGGACAGCGCGAGAGCAGTACTTC.

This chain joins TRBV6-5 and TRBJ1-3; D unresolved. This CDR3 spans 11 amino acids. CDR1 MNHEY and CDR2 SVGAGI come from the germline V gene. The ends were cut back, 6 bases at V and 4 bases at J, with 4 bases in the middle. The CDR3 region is CASRAGNTIYF. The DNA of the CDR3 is TGTGCCAGCAGGGCAGGAAACACCATATATTTT.

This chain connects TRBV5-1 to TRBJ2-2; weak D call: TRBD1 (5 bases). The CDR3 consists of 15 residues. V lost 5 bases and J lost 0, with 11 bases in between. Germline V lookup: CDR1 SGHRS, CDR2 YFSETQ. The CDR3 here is CASSTSTANTGELFF. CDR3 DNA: TGCGCCAGCAGTACCTCGACAGCGAACACCGGGGAGCTGTTTTTT.

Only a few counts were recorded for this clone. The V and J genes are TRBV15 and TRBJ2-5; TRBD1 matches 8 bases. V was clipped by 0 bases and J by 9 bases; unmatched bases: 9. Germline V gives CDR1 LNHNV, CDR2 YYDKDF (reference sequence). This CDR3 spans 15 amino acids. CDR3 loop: CATSRDRQGSQAQYF. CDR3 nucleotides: TGTGCCACCAGCAGAGATCGACAGGGGTCCCAGGCCCAGTACTTC.

CDR3 DNA sequence: TGTGCCAGCAGCCTGTACCGACAGGATACTTCACCCCTCCACTTT. Its translation: CASSLYRQDTSPLHF. The chain employs TRBV7-9 and TRBJ1-6, with TRBD1 as a possible D gene (6 bases). Germline CDR1 is SEHNR and CDR2 is FQNEAQ (reference sequence). The CDR3 extends over 15 amino acids. Trimming cost V 5 bases and J 9 bases, with 17 bases left between them.

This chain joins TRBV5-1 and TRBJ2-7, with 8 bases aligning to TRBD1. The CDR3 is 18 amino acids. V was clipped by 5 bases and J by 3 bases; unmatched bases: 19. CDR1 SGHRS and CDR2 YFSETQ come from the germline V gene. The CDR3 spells CASSRETRDRWLFYEQYF. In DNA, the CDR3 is TGCGCCAGCAGTCGGGAGACCCGGGACAGGTGGTTATTCTACGAGCAGTACTTC.

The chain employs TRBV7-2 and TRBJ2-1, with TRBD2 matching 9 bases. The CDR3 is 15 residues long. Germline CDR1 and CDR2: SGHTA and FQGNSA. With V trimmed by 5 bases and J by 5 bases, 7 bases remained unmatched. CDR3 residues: CASSIDSGGHNEQFF. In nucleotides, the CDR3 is TGTGCCAGCAGCATCGATAGCGGGGGACACAATGAGCAGTTCTTC.

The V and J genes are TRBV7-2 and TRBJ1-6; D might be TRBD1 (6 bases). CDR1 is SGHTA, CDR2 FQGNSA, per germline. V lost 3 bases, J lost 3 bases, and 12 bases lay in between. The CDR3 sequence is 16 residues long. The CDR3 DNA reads TGTGCCAGCAGCTTTGGGGGCAGGGGCTATAATTCACCCCTCCACTTT. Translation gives CASSFGGRGYNSPLHF.

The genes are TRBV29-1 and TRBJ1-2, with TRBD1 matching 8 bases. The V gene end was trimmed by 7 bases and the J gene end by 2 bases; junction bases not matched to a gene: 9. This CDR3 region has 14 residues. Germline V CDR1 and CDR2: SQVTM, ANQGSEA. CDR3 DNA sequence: TGCAGCGCCGAGACAGGGGCTGAGAACTATGGCTACACCTTC. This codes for CSAETGAENYGYTF.

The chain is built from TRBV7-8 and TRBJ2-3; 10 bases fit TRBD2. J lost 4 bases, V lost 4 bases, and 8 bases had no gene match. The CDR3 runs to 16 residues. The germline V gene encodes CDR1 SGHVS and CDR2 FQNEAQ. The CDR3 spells CASSSTAGGQSDTQYF. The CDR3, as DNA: TGTGCCAGCAGCTCGACAGCGGGGGGGCAGTCAGATACGCAGTATTTT.

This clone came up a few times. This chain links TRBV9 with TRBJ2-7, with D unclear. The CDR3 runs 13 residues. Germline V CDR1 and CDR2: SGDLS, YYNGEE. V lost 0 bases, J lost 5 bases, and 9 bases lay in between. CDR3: CASSVDLRNEQYF. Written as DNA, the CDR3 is TGTGCCAGCAGCGTAGATCTCAGGAACGAGCAGTACTTC.

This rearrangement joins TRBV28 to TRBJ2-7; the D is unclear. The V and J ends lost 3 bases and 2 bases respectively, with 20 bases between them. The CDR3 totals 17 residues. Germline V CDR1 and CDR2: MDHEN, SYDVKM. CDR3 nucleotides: TGTGCCAGCAGTTTCCGCAGTTCCCTTAACCCGACCTACGAGCAGTACTTC. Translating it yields CASSFRSSLNPTYEQYF.

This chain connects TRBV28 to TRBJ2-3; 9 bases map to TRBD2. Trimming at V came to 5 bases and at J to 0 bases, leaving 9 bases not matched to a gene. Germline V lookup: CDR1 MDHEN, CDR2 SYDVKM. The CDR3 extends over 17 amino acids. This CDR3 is CASSPRRAGGSTDTQYF. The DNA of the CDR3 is TGTGCCAGCAGTCCCCGCAGAGCGGGGGGAAGCACAGATACGCAGTATTTT.

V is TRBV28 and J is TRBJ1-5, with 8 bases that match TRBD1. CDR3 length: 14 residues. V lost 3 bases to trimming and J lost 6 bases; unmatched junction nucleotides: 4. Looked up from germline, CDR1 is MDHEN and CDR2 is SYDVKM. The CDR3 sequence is CASSLDRALQPQHF. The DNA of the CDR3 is TGTGCCAGCAGTTTGGACAGGGCCCTTCAGCCCCAGCATTTT.

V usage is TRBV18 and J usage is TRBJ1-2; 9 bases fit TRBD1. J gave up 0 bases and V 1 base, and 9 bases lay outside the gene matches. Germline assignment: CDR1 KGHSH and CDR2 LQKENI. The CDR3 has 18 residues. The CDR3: CASSPLRDRVLPNYGYTF. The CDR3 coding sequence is TGTGCCAGCTCACCACTTAGGGACAGGGTCCTACCTAACTATGGCTACACCTTC.

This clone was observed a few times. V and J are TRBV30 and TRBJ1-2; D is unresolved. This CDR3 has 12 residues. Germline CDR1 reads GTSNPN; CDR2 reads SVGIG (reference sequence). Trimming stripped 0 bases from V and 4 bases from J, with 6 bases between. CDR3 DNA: TGTGCCTGGAGTGTAGCGGGCTATGGCTACACCTTC. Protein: CAWSVAGYGYTF.

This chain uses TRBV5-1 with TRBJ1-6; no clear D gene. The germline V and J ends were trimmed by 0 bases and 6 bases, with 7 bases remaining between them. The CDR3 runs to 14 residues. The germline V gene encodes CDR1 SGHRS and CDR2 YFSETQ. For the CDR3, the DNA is TGCGCCAGCAGCTTGGATAACTTTAATTCACCCCTCCACTTT. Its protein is CASSLDNFNSPLHF.

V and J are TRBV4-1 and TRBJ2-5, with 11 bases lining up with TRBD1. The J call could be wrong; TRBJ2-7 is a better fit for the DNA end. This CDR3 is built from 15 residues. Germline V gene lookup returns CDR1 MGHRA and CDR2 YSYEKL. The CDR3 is CASSQGGQGAGEQYF. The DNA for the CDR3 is TGCGCCAGCAGCCAAGGAGGACAGGGGGCGGGCGAGCAGTACTTC.

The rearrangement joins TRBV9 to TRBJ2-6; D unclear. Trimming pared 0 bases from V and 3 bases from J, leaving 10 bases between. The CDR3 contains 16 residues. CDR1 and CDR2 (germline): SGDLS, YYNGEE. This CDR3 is CASSVVRSGGANVLTF. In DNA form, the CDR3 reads TGTGCCAGCAGCGTAGTTAGGTCAGGTGGGGCCAACGTCCTGACTTTC.

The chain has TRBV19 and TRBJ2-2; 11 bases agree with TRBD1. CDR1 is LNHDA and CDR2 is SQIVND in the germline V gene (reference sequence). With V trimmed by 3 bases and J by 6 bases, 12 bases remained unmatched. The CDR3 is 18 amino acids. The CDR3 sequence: CASSMAGTGGIRAGELFF. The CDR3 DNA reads TGTGCCAGTAGTATGGCCGGGACAGGGGGTATTAGGGCCGGGGAGCTGTTTTTT.

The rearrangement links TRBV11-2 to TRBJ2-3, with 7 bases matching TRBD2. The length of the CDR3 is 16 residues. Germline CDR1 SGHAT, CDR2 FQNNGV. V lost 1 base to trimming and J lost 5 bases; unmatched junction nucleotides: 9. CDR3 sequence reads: CASSLGEGLGGDTQYF. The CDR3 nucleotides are TGTGCCAGCAGCTTAGGGGAGGGCCTAGGCGGAGATACGCAGTATTTT.

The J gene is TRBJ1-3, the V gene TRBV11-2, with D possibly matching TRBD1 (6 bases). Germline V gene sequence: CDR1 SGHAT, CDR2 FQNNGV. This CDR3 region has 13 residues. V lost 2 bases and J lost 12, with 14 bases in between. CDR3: CASSLSSGVIIYF. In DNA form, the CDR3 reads TGTGCCAGCAGCTTATCGTCAGGGGTGATCATATATTTT.